The 29 T cell receptor beta chains reported below all come from one sample, sequenced in a study of T cell responses to AZD1222 COVID-19 vaccine. Sequencing was performed with immunoSEQ multiplex PCR; in TCRdb, only in-frame clones are kept and a portion is missing. The table records fewer than 150,000 clones, roughly 87% of them present only once. The input for sequencing was peripheral blood, taken on day 0 of AZD1222 vaccination. The receptors here all came from an adult in good health.

The chain combines TRBV2 with TRBJ2-3, with D perhaps assigned TRBD1 or TRBD2 (5 bases each). This CDR3 is built from 15 residues. Germline V gives CDR1 SNHLY, CDR2 FYNNEI. With 3 bases removed from V and 0 bases from J, the gap between germline ends came to 10 bases. The CDR3 spells CASSEGVYSTDTQYF. CDR3 coding DNA: TGTGCCAGCAGTGAGGGGGTCTATAGCACAGATACGCAGTATTTT.

The gene calls are TRBV5-6 and TRBJ2-7; TRBD2 matches 7 bases. The CDR3 consists of 14 residues. J lost 0 bases, V lost 4 bases, and 4 bases had no gene match. Germline V gene data show CDR1 as SGHDT and CDR2 as YYEEEE. For the CDR3, the DNA is TGTGCCAGCAGCCCGGGCGGGAGCTCCTACGAGCAGTACTTC. Translation: CASSPGGSSYEQYF.

V is TRBV19 and J is TRBJ2-2; D unresolved. The germline V gene encodes CDR1 LNHDA and CDR2 SQIVND (reference sequence). This CDR3 contains 14 residues. Deletions cut 8 bases from V and 1 base from J, with 11 bases between. CDR3 protein: CASATDLNTGELFF. In DNA, the CDR3 is TGTGCCAGTGCTACAGACTTGAACACCGGGGAGCTGTTTTTT.

The chain combines TRBV4-2 with TRBJ2-7, with D unresolved. The germline V and J ends were trimmed by 1 base and 5 bases, with 6 bases remaining between them. Germline loops: CDR1 LGHNA, CDR2 YNFKEQ. The CDR3 consists of 12 residues. Here the CDR3 reads CASSQGRNEQYF. The CDR3 nucleotides read TGTGCCAGCAGCCAAGGAAGGAACGAGCAGTACTTC.

This sequence joins TRBV5-1 and TRBJ2-1; perhaps TRBD2 as D (6 bases). The germline V gene encodes CDR1 SGHRS and CDR2 YFSETQ. This CDR3 is 16 amino acids long. The V end was cut by 5 bases, the J end by 2 bases, with 17 bases between. Here the CDR3 DNA reads TGCGCCAGCAGTCCCAATCTCGGCGGGGCCTACAATGAGCAGTTCTTC. Protein sequence: CASSPNLGGAYNEQFF.

V is TRBV25-1 and J is TRBJ1-3, with unresolved D. This CDR3 is 13 amino acids long. The V end lost 7 bases, the J end lost 0 bases, and 7 bases lay between the germline ends. The germline V gene encodes CDR1 MGHDK and CDR2 SYGVNS. DNA of the CDR3: TGTGCCAGCACTCCGAGCTCTGGAAACACCATATATTTT. Encoded protein: CASTPSSGNTIYF.

A few counts support this clone. V and J are TRBV11-2 and TRBJ1-4; maybe TRBD1 (5 bases). There are 14 residues in the CDR3. Trimming removed 3 bases from V and 6 bases from J, with 11 bases in between. Germline loops: CDR1 SGHAT, CDR2 FQNNGV. The CDR3 reads CASSLGQLDEKLFF. In DNA, the CDR3 is TGTGCCAGCAGCTTGGGGCAGCTCGATGAAAAACTGTTTTTT.

V gene TRBV3-1 (or the pseudogene TRBV3-2) combines with J gene TRBJ1-3; D is undetermined. V lost 3 bases and J 1 base, leaving 10 bases between the germline ends. The CDR3 length is 15 residues. Germline loops: CDR1 LGHDT, CDR2 YNNKEL (reference sequence). The CDR3 sequence is CASSHGQASGNTIYF. The CDR3 region has the DNA TGTGCCAGCAGCCATGGTCAGGCATCTGGAAACACCATATATTTT.

The gene calls are TRBV2 and TRBJ2-7, with TRBD1 matching 9 bases. V trimming: 6 bases; J trimming: 1 base; junction bases outside the gene matches: 4. This CDR3 contains 14 residues. Per the germline V gene, CDR1 is SNHLY and CDR2 is FYNNEI. In DNA form, the CDR3 reads TGTGCCAGCAGGGCAGGACAGGGGTCCTACGAGCAGTACTTC. Amino acid sequence: CASRAGQGSYEQYF. The full variable domain, completed using reference TRBV2 and TRBJ2-7, is EPEVTQTPSHQVTQMGQEVILRCVPISNHLYFYWYRQILGQKVEFLVSFYNNEISEKSEIFDDQFSVERPDGSNFTLKIRSTKLEDSAMYFCASRAGQGSYEQYFGPGTRLTVT.

This chain connects TRBV13 to TRBJ2-5, with 13 bases lining up with TRBD2. V trimming: 3 bases; J trimming: 4 bases; junction bases outside the gene matches: 8. CDR1 is PRHDT and CDR2 is FYEKMQ in the germline V gene (reference sequence). The CDR3 is 17 amino acids. DNA for the CDR3: TGTGCCAGCAGCTTCACCGGACTAGCGGGAGTAGGAGAGACCCAGTACTTC. The encoded protein is CASSFTGLAGVGETQYF.

Concerning this clone: The same CDR3 is also encoded by other DNA sequences in this sample. The chain recombines TRBV14 with TRBJ1-1; no clear D. Germline V gene lookup returns CDR1 SGHDN and CDR2 FVKESK. The CDR3 extends over 14 amino acids. Trimming shortened V by 1 base and J by 0 bases, and 6 bases separated the two germline ends. The CDR3 here is CASSQAGMNTEAFF. CDR3 nucleotides: TGTGCCAGCAGCCAAGCTGGGATGAACACTGAAGCTTTCTTT. Based on the CDR3 plus reference TRBV14 and TRBJ1-1, the full variable domain is EAGVTQFPSHSVIEKGQTVTLRCDPISGHDNLYWYRRVMGKEIKFLLHFVKESKQDESGMPNNRFLAERTGGTYSTLKVQPAELEDSGVYFCASSQAGMNTEAFFGQGTRLTVV.

This clone occurred once. The same CDR3 also results from other DNA sequences found in this sample. This rearrangement joins TRBV11-2 to TRBJ2-7; no firm D call. The V and J ends lost 0 bases and 7 bases respectively, with 13 bases between them. This CDR3 comprises 14 residues. Germline CDR1 and CDR2: SGHAT and FQNNGV. The CDR3 spells CASSLDLGVGEQYF. As DNA, the CDR3 is TGTGCCAGCAGCTTAGATCTGGGTGTGGGGGAGCAGTACTTC.

The chain links TRBV5-4 to TRBJ2-7; D perhaps matches TRBD2 (5 bases). The CDR3 totals 12 residues. Trimming took off 3 bases at V and 3 bases at J, with 7 bases between the two ends. Germline assignment: CDR1 SGHNT and CDR2 YYREEE (reference sequence). As DNA, the CDR3 is TGTGCCAGCAGCTCACGGGACTACGAGCAGTACTTC. Translated, it gives CASSSRDYEQYF.

This clone was counted between two and nine times. V and J are TRBV5-4 and TRBJ1-4, with TRBD1 matching 11 bases. The CDR3 loop spans 17 amino acids. Germline V gives CDR1 SGHNT, CDR2 YYREEE (reference sequence). J gave up 7 bases and V 1 base, and 9 bases lay outside the gene matches. The CDR3 nucleotides are TGTGCCAGCAGCTTGCGTGGGACAGGGGGAGCGAGTGAAAAACTGTTTTTT. It encodes CASSLRGTGGASEKLFF.

This sequence joins TRBV10-3 and TRBJ2-7; 8 positions agree with TRBD1. This CDR3 spans 14 amino acids. The ends lost 5 bases at V and 6 bases at J; junction bases unmatched: 9. Germline V CDR1 and CDR2: ENHRY, SYGVKD. CDR3 amino acids: CAISLEDRAVEQYF. For the CDR3, the DNA is TGTGCCATCAGTCTAGAGGACAGGGCTGTCGAGCAGTACTTC.

The chain uses TRBV28 and TRBJ2-7; D not certain. The germline V gene encodes CDR1 MDHEN and CDR2 SYDVKM. The V and J ends lost 2 bases and 0 bases respectively, with 8 bases between them. The CDR3 is 14 residues long. The CDR3 is CASSLRLGSYEQYF. The DNA of the CDR3 is TGTGCCAGCAGTTTAAGGCTTGGCTCCTACGAGCAGTACTTC. The full variable domain, completed using reference TRBV28 and TRBJ2-7, is DVKVTQSSRYLVKRTGEKVFLECVQDMDHENMFWYRQDPGLGLRLIYFSYDVKMKEKGDIPEGYSVSREKKERFSLILESASTNQTSMYLCASSLRLGSYEQYFGPGTRLTVT.

CDR3 sequence reads: CAWSGQGREPQHF. DNA of the CDR3: TGTGCCTGGAGTGGCCAGGGAAGGGAGCCCCAGCATTTT. The chain couples TRBV30 to TRBJ1-5; a possible D gene is TRBD1 (5 bases). Germline V CDR1 and CDR2: GTSNPN, SVGIG (reference sequence). The CDR3 sequence is 13 residues long. V shed 1 base and J shed 8 bases, with 12 bases lying between them.

The V call is TRBV6-4, the J call TRBJ2-4, with D possibly TRBD2 on 6 matching bases. The V gene lost 4 bases and the J gene lost 1 base, with 11 bases spanning the gap. Germline CDR1 is MRHNA and CDR2 is SNTAGT. The CDR3 runs to 15 residues. DNA for the CDR3: TGTGCCAGCAGTGCCGTGACTAGGGCCAAAAACATTCAGTACTTC. It translates to CASSAVTRAKNIQYF.

The rearrangement uses TRBV6-2 or TRBV6-3 and TRBJ2-4; 7 bases align to TRBD2. Germline V CDR1 and CDR2: MNHEY, SVGEGT. The CDR3 runs 13 residues. With 5 bases clipped from V and 8 bases from J, the junction kept 6 bases outside the gene matches. The DNA for the CDR3 is TGTGCCAGCAGTCCGAGGACTAGGCACATTCAGTACTTC. Amino acid sequence: CASSPRTRHIQYF.

This rearrangement joins TRBV10-3 to TRBJ2-7; TRBD2 is a possible D gene (7 bases). Per the germline V gene, CDR1 is ENHRY and CDR2 is SYGVKD. The CDR3 covers 13 residues. Trimming took 8 bases from V and 5 from J, leaving 16 bases between them. Here the CDR3 reads CAIAGGGGNEQYF. The CDR3 coding sequence is TGTGCCATCGCCGGAGGGGGGGGTAACGAGCAGTACTTC.

The chain uses TRBV29-1 and TRBJ2-2, with 7 bases identical to TRBD1. V lost 3 bases to trimming and J lost 2 bases; unmatched junction nucleotides: 3. The CDR3 length is 14 residues. In germline, CDR1 is SQVTM, CDR2 ANQGSEA. CDR3 in amino acids: CSVEGTENTGELFF. For the CDR3, the DNA is TGCAGCGTTGAGGGGACAGAAAACACCGGGGAGCTGTTTTTT.

The V call is TRBV14, the J call TRBJ2-5, with a tentative D call TRBD2 (5 bases). The CDR3 sequence is 14 residues long. CDR1 and CDR2 from the germline V gene are SGHDN and FVKESK. Trimming removed 4 bases at V and 1 base at J, with 10 bases between. CDR3 in DNA: TGTGCCAGCAGCCGGGCCGCGGGCCAAGAGACCCAGTACTTC. This codes for CASSRAAGQETQYF.

This chain joins TRBV6-1 and TRBJ2-7; 12 bases line up with TRBD2. The CDR3 sequence is 15 residues long. The germline CDR1 and CDR2 sequences are MNHNS and SASEGT. After removal of 2 bases from V and 6 bases from J, the junction contained 5 bases not matched to a gene. The CDR3 coding sequence is TGTGCCAGCAGTGAAACGGGACTAGCGGGTCCCGAGCAGTACTTC. It translates to CASSETGLAGPEQYF.

The chain carries TRBV30 and TRBJ1-1; maybe TRBD1 (6 bases). The CDR3 extends over 15 amino acids. The germline V gene encodes CDR1 GTSNPN and CDR2 SVGIG (reference sequence). Trimming removed 0 bases at V and 5 bases at J, with 16 bases between. CDR3 loop: CAWSVRGAGRTEAFF. In DNA, the CDR3 is TGTGCCTGGAGTGTACGGGGGGCGGGAAGGACTGAAGCTTTCTTT.

This chain links TRBV7-2 with TRBJ2-1; the D is unclear. CDR1 SGHTA and CDR2 FQGNSA come from the germline V gene. The CDR3 is 13 residues long. V lost 6 bases to trimming and J lost 5 bases, with 11 bases between them. CDR3 in amino acids: CASSPYLHNEQFF. The CDR3 coding sequence is TGTGCCAGCAGTCCCTATTTGCACAATGAGCAGTTCTTC.

This sequence joins TRBV28 and TRBJ2-3; 7 bases align to TRBD2. CDR1 and CDR2 (germline): MDHEN, SYDVKM. The V gene end was trimmed by 5 bases and the J gene end by 0 bases; junction bases not matched to a gene: 2. The CDR3 has 14 amino acids. The CDR3 sequence: CASSSGASTDTQYF. The CDR3, as DNA: TGTGCCAGCAGTAGCGGGGCCAGCACAGATACGCAGTATTTT.

The rearrangement joins TRBV7-3 to TRBJ2-7; perhaps TRBD1 as D (6 bases). This CDR3 has 13 amino acids. Germline CDR1 is SGHTA and CDR2 is FQGTGA. V was cut by 5 bases and J by 7 bases, with 15 bases left in between. The CDR3 spells CASSQGRGGEQYF. In DNA form, the CDR3 reads TGTGCCAGCAGCCAAGGCAGGGGCGGAGAGCAGTACTTC. The complete variable domain, with remaining parts taken from reference TRBV7-3 and TRBJ2-7, reads GAGVSQTPSNKVTEKGKYVELRCDPISGHTALYWYRQSLGQGPEFLIYFQGTGAADDSGLPNDRFFAVRPEGSVSTLKIQRTERGDSAVYLCASSQGRGGEQYFGPGTRLTVT.

The chain is built from TRBV19 and TRBJ2-3; TRBD2 might be the D (6 bases). Germline values: CDR1 LNHDA, CDR2 SQIVND (reference sequence). V was shortened by 3 bases and J by 5 bases, with 9 bases between the two germline ends. This CDR3 region has 13 residues. The CDR3 coding sequence is TGTGCCAGTAGTATGAGGGGAGGAGATACGCAGTATTTT. Its protein product is CASSMRGGDTQYF. Full variable domain (outside the CDR3, taken from reference TRBV19 and TRBJ2-3): DGGITQSPKYLFRKEGQNVTLSCEQNLNHDAMYWYRQDPGQGLRLIYYSQIVNDFQKGDIAEGYSVSREKKESFPLTVTSAQKNPTAFYLCASSMRGGDTQYFGPGTRLTVL.

V gene TRBV4-1 combines with J gene TRBJ1-2; tentatively, D is TRBD1 (5 bases). From germline, CDR1 is MGHRA and CDR2 YSYEKL. This CDR3 region has 17 residues. Trimming shortened V by 0 bases and J by 7 bases, and 21 bases separated the two germline ends. The CDR3 spells CASSQEGFGGLLVGYTF. The CDR3 region has the DNA TGCGCCAGCAGCCAAGAGGGGTTCGGGGGACTTTTAGTTGGCTACACCTTC.